This record covers a single T cell receptor beta chain. The data originate from a study of T cell changes during pregnancy in multiple sclerosis. This CDR3 is built from 16 residues. Germline assignment: CDR1 LGHNA and CDR2 YNFKEQ. V was shortened by 0 bases and J by 2 bases, with 13 bases between the two germline ends. The assay was immunoSEQ multiplex PCR, and TCRdb's table has in-frame clones only and misses some. The table has about 53,000 clones, 80% to 95% seen once. This sequence was found in a female donor with multiple sclerosis, enrolled in a pregnancy study. V gene TRBV4-2 combines with J gene TRBJ1-2; D gene ambiguous. The material sequenced was CD4+ T cells from peripheral blood mononuclear cells, taken in the third trimester of pregnancy. CDR3 sequence reads: CASSQDPTAVNYGYTF. For the CDR3, the DNA is TGTGCCAGCAGCCAAGATCCCACAGCGGTGAACTATGGCTACACCTTC.